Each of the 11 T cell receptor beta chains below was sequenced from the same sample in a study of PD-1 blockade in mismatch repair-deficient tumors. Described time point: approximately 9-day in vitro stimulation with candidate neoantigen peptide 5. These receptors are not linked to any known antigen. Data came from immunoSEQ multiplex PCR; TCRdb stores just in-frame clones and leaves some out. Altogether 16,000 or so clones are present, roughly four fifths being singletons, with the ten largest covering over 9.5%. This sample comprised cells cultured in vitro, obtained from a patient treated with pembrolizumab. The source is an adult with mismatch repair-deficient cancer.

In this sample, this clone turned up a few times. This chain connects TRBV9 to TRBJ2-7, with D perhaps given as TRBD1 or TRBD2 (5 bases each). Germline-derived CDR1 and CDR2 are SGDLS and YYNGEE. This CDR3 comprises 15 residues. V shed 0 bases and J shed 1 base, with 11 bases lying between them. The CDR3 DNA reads TGTGCCAGCAGCGTAGACGGGACGGAATCCTACGAGCAGTACTTC. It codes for CASSVDGTESYEQYF. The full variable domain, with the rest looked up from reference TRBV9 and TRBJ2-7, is DSGVTQTPKHLITATGQRVTLRCSPRSGDLSVYWYQQSLDQGLQFLIQYYNGEERAKGNILERFSAQQFPDLHSELNLSSLELGDSALYFCASSVDGTESYEQYFGPGTRLTVT.

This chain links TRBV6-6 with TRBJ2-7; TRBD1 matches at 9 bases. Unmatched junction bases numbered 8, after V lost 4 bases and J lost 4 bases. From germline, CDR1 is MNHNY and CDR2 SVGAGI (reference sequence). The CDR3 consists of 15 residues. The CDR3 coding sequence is TGTGCCAGCAGTTCCGCCGGGACAGGGTGGTACGAGCAGTACTTC. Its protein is CASSSAGTGWYEQYF.

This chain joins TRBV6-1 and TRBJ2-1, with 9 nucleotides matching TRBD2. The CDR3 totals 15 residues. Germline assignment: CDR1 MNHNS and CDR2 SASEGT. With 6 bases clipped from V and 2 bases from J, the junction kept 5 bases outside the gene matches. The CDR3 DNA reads TGTGCCAGCAGAGTAGCGGGAGTTACCTACAATGAGCAGTTCTTC. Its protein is CASRVAGVTYNEQFF.

The CDR3 sequence is CASSYSKWYEQYF. The CDR3 DNA is TGTGCCAGCAGTTACTCGAAGTGGTACGAGCAGTACTTC. J is TRBJ2-7 and V is TRBV6-5; D call uncertain. Germline-derived CDR1 and CDR2 are MNHEY and SVGAGI. V lost 0 bases, J lost 4 bases, and 7 bases lay in between. The CDR3 has 13 amino acids.

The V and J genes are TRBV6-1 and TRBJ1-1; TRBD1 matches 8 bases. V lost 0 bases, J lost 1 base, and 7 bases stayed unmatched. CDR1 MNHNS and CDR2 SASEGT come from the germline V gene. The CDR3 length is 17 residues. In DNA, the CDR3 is TGTGCCAGCAGTGAAGCGCTGCACCAGGGGGCGAACACTGAAGCTTTCTTT. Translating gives CASSEALHQGANTEAFF.

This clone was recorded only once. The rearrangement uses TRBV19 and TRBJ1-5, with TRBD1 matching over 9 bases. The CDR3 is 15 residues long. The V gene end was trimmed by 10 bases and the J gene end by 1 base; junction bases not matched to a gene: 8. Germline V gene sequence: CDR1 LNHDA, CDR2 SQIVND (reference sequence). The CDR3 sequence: CATHGTGFSNQPQHF. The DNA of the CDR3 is TGTGCCACCCATGGGACAGGGTTCAGCAATCAGCCCCAGCATTTT. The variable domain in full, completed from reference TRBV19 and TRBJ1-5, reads DGGITQSPKYLFRKEGQNVTLSCEQNLNHDAMYWYRQDPGQGLRLIYYSQIVNDFQKGDIAEGYSVSREKKESFPLTVTSAQKNPTAFYLCATHGTGFSNQPQHFGDGTRLSIL.

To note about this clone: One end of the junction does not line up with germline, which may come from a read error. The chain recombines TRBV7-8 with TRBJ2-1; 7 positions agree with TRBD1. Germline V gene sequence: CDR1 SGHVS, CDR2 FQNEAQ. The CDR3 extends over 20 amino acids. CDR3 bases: TGTGCCAGCACCTTAGGCTCCAGGACAGGACCCGAAAAGCCCTACAATGAGCAGTTCTTC. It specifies CASTLGSRTGPEKPYNEQFF. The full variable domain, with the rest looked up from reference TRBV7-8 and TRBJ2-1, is GAGVSQSPRYKVAKRGQDVALRCDPISGHVSLFWYQQALGQGPEFLTYFQNEAQLDKSGLPSDRFFAERPEGSVSTLKIQRTQQEDSAVYLCASTLGSRTGPEKPYNEQFFGPGTRLTVL.

The CDR3 coding sequence is TGTGCCTGGAGTCTGACAGGCTATAGCAATCAGCCCCAGCATTTT. Translating it yields CAWSLTGYSNQPQHF. The chain joins TRBV30 to TRBJ1-5, with D perhaps matching TRBD1 (6 bases). The CDR3 is 15 amino acids. Germline CDR1 GTSNPN, CDR2 SVGIG (reference sequence). V was pared by 2 bases and J by 0 bases, with 11 bases between. The whole variable domain, remainder taken from reference TRBV30 and TRBJ1-5, is SQTIHQWPATLVQPVGSPLSLECTVEGTSNPNLYWYRQAAGRGLQLLFYSVGIGQISSEVPQNLSASRPQDRQFILSSKKLLLSDSGFYLCAWSLTGYSNQPQHFGDGTRLSIL.

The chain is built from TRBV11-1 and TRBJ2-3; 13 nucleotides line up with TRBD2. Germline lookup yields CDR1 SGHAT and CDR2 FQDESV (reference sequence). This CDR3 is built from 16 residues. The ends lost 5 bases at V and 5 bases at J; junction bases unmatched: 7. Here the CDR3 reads CASSLLAGGLGDTQYF. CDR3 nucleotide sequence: TGTGCCAGCAGCCTACTAGCGGGAGGGCTGGGAGATACGCAGTATTTT.

This CDR3 is CASSDRGTGELFF. In DNA, the CDR3 is TGTGCCAGCAGTGACCGTGGTACCGGGGAGCTGTTTTTT. The rearrangement links TRBV6-4 to TRBJ2-2; no clear D. Germline V gene lookup returns CDR1 MRHNA and CDR2 SNTAGT. This CDR3 has 13 amino acids. V dropped 2 bases and J dropped 5 bases, with 6 bases sitting between them.

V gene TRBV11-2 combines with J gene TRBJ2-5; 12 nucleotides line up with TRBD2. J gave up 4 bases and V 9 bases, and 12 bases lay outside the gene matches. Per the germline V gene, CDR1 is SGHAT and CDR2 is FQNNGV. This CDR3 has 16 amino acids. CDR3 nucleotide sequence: TGTGCCAGTGGTCGTCTAGCGGGAGGGCAGGGAGAGACCCAGTACTTC. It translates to CASGRLAGGQGETQYF.